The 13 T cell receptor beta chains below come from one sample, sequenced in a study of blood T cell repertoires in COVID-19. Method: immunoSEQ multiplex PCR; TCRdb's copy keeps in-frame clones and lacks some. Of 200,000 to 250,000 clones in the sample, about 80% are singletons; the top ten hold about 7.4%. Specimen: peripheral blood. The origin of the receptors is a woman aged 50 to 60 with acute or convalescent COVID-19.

The CDR3 spells CASSFVRRETQYF. The CDR3 bases are TGTGCCAGCAGTTTTGTCCGTCGGGAGACCCAGTACTTC. V usage is TRBV12-3 or TRBV12-4 and J usage is TRBJ2-5; D gene ambiguous. Trimming took off 3 bases at V and 5 bases at J, with 10 bases between the two ends. The CDR3 loop spans 13 amino acids.

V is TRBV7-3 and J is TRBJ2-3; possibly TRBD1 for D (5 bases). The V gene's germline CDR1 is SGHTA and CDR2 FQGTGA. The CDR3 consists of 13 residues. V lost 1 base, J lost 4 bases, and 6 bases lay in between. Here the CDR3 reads CASSLMTADTQYF. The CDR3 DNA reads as TGTGCCAGCAGCTTAATGACAGCAGATACGCAGTATTTT.

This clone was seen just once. CDR3 sequence reads: CATSASPGTGGGETQYF. DNA of the CDR3: TGTGCCACCAGCGCTTCTCCCGGGACAGGGGGTGGAGAGACCCAGTACTTC. The V call is TRBV24-1, the J call TRBJ2-5; 11 positions agree with TRBD1. Germline CDR1 reads KGHDR; CDR2 reads SFDVKD. V gave up 7 bases and J gave up 4 bases; unmatched junction bases: 13. The CDR3 sequence is 17 residues long.

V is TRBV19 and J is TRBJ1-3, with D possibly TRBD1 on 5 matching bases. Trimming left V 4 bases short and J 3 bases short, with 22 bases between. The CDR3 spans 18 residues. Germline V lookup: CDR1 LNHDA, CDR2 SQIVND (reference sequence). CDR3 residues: CASSTRTLLGRFGNTIYF. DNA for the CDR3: TGTGCCAGTAGTACCCGGACGCTGCTGGGGCGTTTTGGAAACACCATATATTTT.

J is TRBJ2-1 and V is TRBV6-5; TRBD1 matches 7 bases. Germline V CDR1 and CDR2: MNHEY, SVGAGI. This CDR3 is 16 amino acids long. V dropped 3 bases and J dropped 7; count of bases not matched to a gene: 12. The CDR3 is CASSYDYTGARNEQFF. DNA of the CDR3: TGTGCCAGCAGTTATGACTACACAGGGGCGAGGAATGAGCAGTTCTTC.

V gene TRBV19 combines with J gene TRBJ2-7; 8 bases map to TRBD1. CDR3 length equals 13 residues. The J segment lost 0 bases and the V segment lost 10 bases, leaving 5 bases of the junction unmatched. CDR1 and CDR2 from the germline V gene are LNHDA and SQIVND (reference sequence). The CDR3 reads CATHGQGSYEQYF. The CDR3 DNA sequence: TGTGCCACCCACGGACAGGGCTCCTACGAGCAGTACTTC.

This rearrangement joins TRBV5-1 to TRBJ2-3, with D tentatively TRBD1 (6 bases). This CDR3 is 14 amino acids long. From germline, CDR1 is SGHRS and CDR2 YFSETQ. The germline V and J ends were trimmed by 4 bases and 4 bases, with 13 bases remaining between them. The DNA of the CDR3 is TGCGCCAGCAGCCCTGGGGGCGGGCCAGATACGCAGTATTTT. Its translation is CASSPGGGPDTQYF.

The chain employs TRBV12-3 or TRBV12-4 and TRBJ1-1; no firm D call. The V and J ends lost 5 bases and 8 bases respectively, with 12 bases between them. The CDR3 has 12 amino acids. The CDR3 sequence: CASSLTSGEAFF. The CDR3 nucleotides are TGTGCCAGCAGTCTAACCTCGGGGGAAGCTTTCTTT.

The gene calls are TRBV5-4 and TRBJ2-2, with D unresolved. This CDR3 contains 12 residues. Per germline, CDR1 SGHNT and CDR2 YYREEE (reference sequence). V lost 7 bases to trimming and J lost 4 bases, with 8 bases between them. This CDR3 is CASSRSTGELFF. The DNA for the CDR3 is TGTGCCAGCTCGCGGTCCACCGGGGAGCTGTTTTTT.

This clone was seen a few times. The CDR3 reads CASSQAYEQFF. The DNA of the CDR3 is TGCGCCAGCAGCCAGGCCTATGAGCAGTTCTTC. The V gene is TRBV4-1, the J gene TRBJ2-1; D is uncertain. The V and J ends lost 3 bases and 8 bases respectively, with 5 bases between them. CDR1 is MGHRA, CDR2 YSYEKL, per germline. This CDR3 region has 11 residues.

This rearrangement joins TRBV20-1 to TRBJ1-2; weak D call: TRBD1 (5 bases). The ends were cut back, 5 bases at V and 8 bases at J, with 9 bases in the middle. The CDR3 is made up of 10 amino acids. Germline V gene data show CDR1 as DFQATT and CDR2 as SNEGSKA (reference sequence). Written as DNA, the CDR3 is TGCAGTGCTCCAGGGCGAGGCTACACCTTC. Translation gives CSAPGRGYTF.

CDR3 residues: CASSLDGHSNQPQHF. CDR3 DNA sequence: TGTGCCAGCAGTTTAGACGGACATAGCAATCAGCCCCAGCATTTT. The chain links TRBV27 to TRBJ1-5, with D perhaps TRBD1 (5 bases). The CDR3 totals 15 residues. Germline V gene data show CDR1 as MNHEY and CDR2 as SMNVEV (reference sequence). V was clipped by 2 bases and J by 0 bases, with 8 bases between them.

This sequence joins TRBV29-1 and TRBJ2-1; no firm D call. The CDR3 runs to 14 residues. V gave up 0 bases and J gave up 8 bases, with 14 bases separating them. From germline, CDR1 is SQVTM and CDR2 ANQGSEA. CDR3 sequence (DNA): TGCAGCGTTGAAGATCTATCGCAGGTTGATGAGCAGTTCTTC. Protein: CSVEDLSQVDEQFF.